This T cell receptor beta chain was identified during a study of beta chain features in type 1 diabetes (dated by TCRdb to the late 2010s). For context, the study as a whole: Patients and healthy donors did not differ in mean age, gender distribution, total cell number or subset yield. A total of roughly 98,000,000 sorted cells were examined across all samples, and a strong correlation was observed between cell number per subset and RNA yield. The study compared the TCRB repertoires of sorted circulating CD4+ T cell subsets in recently diagnosed type 1 diabetes patients with those in matched healthy donors. Regulatory and stem cell-like memory subsets were isolated from only 8 patients and roughly 8 healthy donors, whereas naive and central memory subsets came from all 30 or so donors. Summary of the overall study and its limitations: Because cDNA was sequenced instead of genomic DNA, activated cells with high expression could be over-represented, although the groups did not differ in activation or CD3 levels. Because small numbers of individuals were included in the HLA sub-analyses, any influence of HLA type on TCRB rearrangement was left unresolved. At VDJ recombination sites, type 1 diabetes patients had fewer insertions and more deleted nucleotides, which implies abnormalities in thymic rearrangement. Naive, central memory and regulatory TCRB repertoires appeared more similar among patients than among healthy donors. PCR may preferentially amplify shorter templates, but because patient and control samples were amplified and corrected together, any resulting skew would affect both groups equally. Type 1 diabetes patients showed a moderate but significant shortening of TCRB CDR3 length in all four CD4+ subsets.

The entire amount of isolated RNA was reverse transcribed using the High Capacity cDNA Reverse Transcription Kit, so the sequenced TCRB transcripts were expressed ones. Deep immunoSEQ sequencing was performed on naive, central memory and regulatory T cell samples, with an average of about 3.6 million total reads per sample. After sorted cells were lysed in RLT buffer, RNA was extracted with DNase-treated RNeasy Micro or Mini kits, with the choice depending on cell number. To prevent cross-contamination, every cell subset was processed on its own, while patient and healthy donor samples were processed together. The immunoSEQ multiplex PCR was used to amplify TCRB sequences from cDNA, yielding 87-bp fragments that span the CDR3 region. The amplicons were sequenced using the Illumina HiSeq platform. The study's processing was this. Synthetic template baselines were used to correct PCR bias computationally, reads within Hamming distance 2 were collapsed together, and singletons that could not be merged were discarded. Reads were aligned against IMGT to assign V, D and J genes, CDR3 length and insertions or deletions at six rearrangement sites. Within each subset, clonotype counts were normalized to sorted cell number, after which true diversity and Gini coefficients were computed with the tcR R package. The overlap coefficient, calculated on TCRB nucleotide sequences, was used to measure repertoire sharing. Out-of-frame TCRB sequences from naive cells were analyzed as a proxy for the pre-selection repertoire. Imported from immuneACCESS, the table was reduced by TCRdb to in-frame sequences with V and J called. These copies leave out some clones; in studies compared against another copy, an unresolved V gene accounts for under half, and the cause of the remainder is not known. V, J and clone size reflect that table, while D and trimming were determined from the DNA. The sample table holds about 710,000 clones, of which over 12% were seen once. Of the sample, roughly 0.04% falls within the top ten clones.

The germline V end is reduced by 1 base and the J end by 6 bases; junction bases left unmatched: 6. Measured from the cysteine to the phenylalanine, the CDR3 is 15 residues long. CDR3 DNA only is kept here, 45 bases in frame from base 1. Sequences LGHNA (CDR1) and YSLEER (CDR2) are obtained from the germline V gene. From each donor, a single peripheral blood sample of about 100 mL on average was drawn into heparinised tubes. Naive, central memory, regulatory and stem cell-like memory CD4+ T cells were sorted on a BD FACSAria II using a panel including CD45RO, CCR7, CD25, CD127, CD95 and CD27. All sorted populations exceeded 95% purity. PBMCs were isolated right away by Lymphoprep density gradient centrifugation and were stained directly, without culture. So that batch effects would be minimized, each experiment stained and sorted samples in pairs, pairing one healthy donor with one patient. For this clone: No cognate antigen has been identified for it. Per-base qualities were not stored, and no clone one base away is much larger.

The sequence joins TRBV4-3 to TRBJ2-7, with 10 junctional bases fitting TRBD1. The source of this sequence is a man between 18 and 35 years old with type 1 diabetes. The sample comprised naive CD4+ T cells from blood. In light of the paper, this sample's cell subset or site label describes: true naive CD4+ T cells. This receptor carries the CDR3 CASSQVSGTGVEQYF. The sequence in DNA is TGCGCCAGCAGCCAAGTTTCCGGGACAGGGGTCGAGCAGTACTTC.